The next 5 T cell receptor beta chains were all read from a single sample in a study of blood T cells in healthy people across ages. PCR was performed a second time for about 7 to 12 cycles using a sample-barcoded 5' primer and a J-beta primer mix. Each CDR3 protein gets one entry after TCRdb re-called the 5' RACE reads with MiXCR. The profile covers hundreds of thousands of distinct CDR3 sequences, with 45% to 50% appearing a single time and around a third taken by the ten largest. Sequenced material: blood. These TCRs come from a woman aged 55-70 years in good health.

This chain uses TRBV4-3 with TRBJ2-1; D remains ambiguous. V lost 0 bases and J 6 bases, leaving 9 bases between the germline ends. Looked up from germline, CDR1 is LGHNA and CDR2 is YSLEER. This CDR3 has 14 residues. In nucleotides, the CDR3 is TGCGCCAGCAGCCAAGACTTTAACTCCAATGAGCAGTTCTTC. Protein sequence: CASSQDFNSNEQFF.

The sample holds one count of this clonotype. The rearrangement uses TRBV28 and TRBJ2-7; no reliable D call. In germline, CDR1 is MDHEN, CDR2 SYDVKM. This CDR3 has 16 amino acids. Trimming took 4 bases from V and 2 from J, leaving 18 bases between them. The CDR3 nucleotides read TGTGCCAGCAGTTCTCAGTCGGGCCTCCGAACCTACGAGCAGTACTTC. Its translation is CASSSQSGLRTYEQYF.

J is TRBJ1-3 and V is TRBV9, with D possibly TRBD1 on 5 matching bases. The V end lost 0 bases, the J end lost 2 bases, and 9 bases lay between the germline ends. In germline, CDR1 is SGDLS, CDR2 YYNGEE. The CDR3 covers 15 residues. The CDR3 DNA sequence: TGTGCCAGCAGCGTAGAGGGGACGGCTGGAAACACCATATATTTT. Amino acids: CASSVEGTAGNTIYF.

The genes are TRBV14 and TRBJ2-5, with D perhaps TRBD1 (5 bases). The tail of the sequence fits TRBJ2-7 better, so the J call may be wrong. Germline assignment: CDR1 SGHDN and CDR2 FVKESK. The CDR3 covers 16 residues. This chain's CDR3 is CASSPKSGAENYEQYF. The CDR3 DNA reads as TGTGCCAGCAGCCCCAAAAGTGGGGCAGAAAACTACGAGCAGTACTTC.

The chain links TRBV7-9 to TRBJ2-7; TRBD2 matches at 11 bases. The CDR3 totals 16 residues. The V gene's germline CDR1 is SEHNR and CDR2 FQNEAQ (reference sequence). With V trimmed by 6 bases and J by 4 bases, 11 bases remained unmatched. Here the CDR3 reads CASRQTGTSGNYEQYF. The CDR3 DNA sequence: TGTGCCAGCAGACAAACCGGGACTAGCGGAAATTACGAGCAGTACTTC.